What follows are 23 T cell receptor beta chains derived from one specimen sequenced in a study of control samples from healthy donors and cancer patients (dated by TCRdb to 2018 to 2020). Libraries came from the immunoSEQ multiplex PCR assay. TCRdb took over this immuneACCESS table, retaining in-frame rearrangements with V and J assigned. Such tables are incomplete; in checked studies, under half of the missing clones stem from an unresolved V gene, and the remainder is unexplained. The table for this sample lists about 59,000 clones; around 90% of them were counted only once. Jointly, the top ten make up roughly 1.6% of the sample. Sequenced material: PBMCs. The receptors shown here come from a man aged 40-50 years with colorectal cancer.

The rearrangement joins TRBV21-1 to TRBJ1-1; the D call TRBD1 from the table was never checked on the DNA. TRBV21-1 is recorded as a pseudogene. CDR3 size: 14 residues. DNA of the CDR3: TGTGCCAGCACCGGGACAGGGGGGAGCACTGAAGCTTTCTTT. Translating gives CASTGTGGSTEAFF.

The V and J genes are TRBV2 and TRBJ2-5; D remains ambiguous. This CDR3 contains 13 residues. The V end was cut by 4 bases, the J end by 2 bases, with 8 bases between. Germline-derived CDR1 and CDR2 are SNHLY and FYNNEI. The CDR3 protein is CASSGIKQETQYF. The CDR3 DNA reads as TGTGCCAGCAGTGGAATTAAGCAAGAGACCCAGTACTTC. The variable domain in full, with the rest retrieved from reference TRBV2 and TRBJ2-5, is EPEVTQTPSHQVTQMGQEVILRCVPISNHLYFYWYRQILGQKVEFLVSFYNNEISEKSEIFDDQFSVERPDGSNFTLKIRSTKLEDSAMYFCASSGIKQETQYFGPGTRLLVL.

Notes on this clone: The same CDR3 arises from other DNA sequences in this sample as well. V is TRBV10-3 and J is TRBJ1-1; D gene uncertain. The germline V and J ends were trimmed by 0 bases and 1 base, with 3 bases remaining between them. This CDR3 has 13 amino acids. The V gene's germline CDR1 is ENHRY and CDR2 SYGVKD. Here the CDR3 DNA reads TGTGCCATCAGTGAGTCAGGGAACACTGAAGCTTTCTTT. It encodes CAISESGNTEAFF.

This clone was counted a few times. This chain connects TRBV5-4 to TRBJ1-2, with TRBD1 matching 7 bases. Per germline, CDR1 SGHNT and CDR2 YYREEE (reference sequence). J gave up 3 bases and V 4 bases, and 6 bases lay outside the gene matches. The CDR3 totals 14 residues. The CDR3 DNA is TGTGCCAGCAGCCACAACAGGGGTGACTATGGCTACACCTTC. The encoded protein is CASSHNRGDYGYTF.

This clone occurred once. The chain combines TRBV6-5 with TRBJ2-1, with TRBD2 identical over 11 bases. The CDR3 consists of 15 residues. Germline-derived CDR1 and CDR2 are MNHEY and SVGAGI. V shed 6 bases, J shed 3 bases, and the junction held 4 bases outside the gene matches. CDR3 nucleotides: TGTGCCAGCAGCCTAGCGGGGGGCGGCTACAATGAGCAGTTCTTC. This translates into CASSLAGGGYNEQFF.

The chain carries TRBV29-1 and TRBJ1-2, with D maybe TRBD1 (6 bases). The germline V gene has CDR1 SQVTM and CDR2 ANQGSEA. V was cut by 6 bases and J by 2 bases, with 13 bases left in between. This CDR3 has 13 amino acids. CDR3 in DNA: TGCAGCGTAGATAACAGGGAAAACTATGGCTACACCTTC. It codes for CSVDNRENYGYTF.

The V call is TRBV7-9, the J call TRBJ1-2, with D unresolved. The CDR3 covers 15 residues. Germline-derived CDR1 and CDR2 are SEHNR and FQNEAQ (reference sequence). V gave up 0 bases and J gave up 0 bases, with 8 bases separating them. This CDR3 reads CASSLATVTNYGYTF. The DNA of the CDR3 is TGTGCCAGCAGCTTAGCCACAGTGACTAACTATGGCTACACCTTC. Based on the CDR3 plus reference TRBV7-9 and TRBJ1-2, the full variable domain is DTGVSQNPRHKITKRGQNVTFRCDPISEHNRLYWYRQTLGQGPEFLTYFQNEAQLEKSRLLSDRFSAERPKGSFSTLEIQRTEQGDSAMYLCASSLATVTNYGYTFGSGTRLTVV.

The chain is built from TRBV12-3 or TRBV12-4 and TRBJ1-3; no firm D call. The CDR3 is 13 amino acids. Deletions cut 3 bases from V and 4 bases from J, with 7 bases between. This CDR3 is CASSFEGGNTIYF. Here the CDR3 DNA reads TGTGCCAGCAGTTTTGAGGGAGGAAACACCATATATTTT.

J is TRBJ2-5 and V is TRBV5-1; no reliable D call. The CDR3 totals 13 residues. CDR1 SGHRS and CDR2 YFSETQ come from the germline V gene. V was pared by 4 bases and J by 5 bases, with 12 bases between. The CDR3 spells CASSQFRVETQYF. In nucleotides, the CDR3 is TGCGCCAGCAGCCAGTTTCGGGTCGAGACCCAGTACTTC.

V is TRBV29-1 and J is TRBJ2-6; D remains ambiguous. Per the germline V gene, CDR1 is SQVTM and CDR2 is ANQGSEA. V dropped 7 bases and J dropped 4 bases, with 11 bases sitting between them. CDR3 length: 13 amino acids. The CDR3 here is CSGWTKGANVLTF. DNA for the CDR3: TGCAGCGGGTGGACGAAAGGGGCCAACGTCCTGACTTTC. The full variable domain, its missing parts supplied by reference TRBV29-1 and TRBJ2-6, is SAVISQKPSRDICQRGTSLTIQCQVDSQVTMMFWYRQQPGQSLTLIATANQGSEATYESGFVIDKFPISRPNLTFSTLTVSNMSPEDSSIYLCSGWTKGANVLTFGAGSRLTVL.

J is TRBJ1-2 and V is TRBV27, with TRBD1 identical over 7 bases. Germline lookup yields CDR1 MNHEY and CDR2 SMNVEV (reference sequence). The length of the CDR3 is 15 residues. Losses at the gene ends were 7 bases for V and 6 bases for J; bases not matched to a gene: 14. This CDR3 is CASNENGGRGDGYTF. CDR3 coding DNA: TGTGCCAGCAACGAAAACGGGGGCAGGGGGGATGGCTACACCTTC.

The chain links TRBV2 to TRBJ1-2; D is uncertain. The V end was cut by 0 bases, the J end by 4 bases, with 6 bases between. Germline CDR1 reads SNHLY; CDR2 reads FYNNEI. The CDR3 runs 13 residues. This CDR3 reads CASSEASTYGYTF. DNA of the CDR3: TGTGCCAGCAGTGAAGCGTCCACCTATGGCTACACCTTC.

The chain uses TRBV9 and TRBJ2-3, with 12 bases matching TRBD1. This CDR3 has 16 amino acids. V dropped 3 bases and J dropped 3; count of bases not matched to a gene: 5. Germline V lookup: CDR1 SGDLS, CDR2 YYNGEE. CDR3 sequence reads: CASSAGTGGETDTQYF. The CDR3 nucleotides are TGTGCCAGCAGCGCCGGGACAGGGGGCGAGACAGATACGCAGTATTTT.

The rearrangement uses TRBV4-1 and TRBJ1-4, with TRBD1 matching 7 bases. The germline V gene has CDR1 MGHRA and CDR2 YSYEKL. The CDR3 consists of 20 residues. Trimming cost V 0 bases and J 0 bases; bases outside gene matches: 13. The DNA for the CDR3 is TGCGCCAGCAGCCAAGACCCTCTCGGGACAGTGACTGCAACTAATGAAAAACTGTTTTTT. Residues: CASSQDPLGTVTATNEKLFF.

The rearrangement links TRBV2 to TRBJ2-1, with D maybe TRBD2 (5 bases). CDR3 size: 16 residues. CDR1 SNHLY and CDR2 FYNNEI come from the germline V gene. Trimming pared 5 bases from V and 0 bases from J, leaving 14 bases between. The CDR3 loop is CASSLYPGSSYNEQFF. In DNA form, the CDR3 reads TGTGCCAGCAGTCTCTACCCGGGGAGCTCCTACAATGAGCAGTTCTTC.

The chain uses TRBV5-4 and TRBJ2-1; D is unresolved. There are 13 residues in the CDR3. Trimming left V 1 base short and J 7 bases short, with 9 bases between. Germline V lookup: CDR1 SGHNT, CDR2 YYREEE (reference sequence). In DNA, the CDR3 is TGTGCCAGCAGCTTGACCAGTGGGAATGAGCAGTTCTTC. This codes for CASSLTSGNEQFF.

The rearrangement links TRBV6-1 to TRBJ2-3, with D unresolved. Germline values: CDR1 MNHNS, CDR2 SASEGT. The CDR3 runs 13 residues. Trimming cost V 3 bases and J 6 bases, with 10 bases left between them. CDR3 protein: CASSDGLMDTQYF. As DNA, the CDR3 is TGTGCCAGCAGTGATGGGCTAATGGATACGCAGTATTTT.

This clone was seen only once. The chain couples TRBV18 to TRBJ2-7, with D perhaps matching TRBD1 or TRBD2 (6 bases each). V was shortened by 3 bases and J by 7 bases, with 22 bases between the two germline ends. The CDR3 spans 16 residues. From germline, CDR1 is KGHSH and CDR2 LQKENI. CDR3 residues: CASSPIIVGGEGEQYF. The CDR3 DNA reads TGTGCCAGCTCACCGATCATAGTCGGGGGCGAGGGGGAGCAGTACTTC.

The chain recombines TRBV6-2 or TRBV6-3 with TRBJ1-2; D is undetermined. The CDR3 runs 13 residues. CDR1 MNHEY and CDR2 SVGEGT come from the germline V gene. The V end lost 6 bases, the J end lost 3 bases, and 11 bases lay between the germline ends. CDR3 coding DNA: TGTGCCAGCAGCACCGATACATACTATGGCTACACCTTC. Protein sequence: CASSTDTYYGYTF.

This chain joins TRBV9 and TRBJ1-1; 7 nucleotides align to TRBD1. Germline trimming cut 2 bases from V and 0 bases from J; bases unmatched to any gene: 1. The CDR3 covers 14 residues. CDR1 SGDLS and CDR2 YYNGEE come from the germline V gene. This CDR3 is CASSVGQMNTEAFF. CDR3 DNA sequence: TGTGCCAGCAGCGTGGGACAGATGAACACTGAAGCTTTCTTT.

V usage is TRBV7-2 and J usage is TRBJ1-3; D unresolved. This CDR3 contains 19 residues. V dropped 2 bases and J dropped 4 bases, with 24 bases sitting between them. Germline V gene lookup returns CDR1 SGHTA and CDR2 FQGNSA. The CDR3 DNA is TGTGCCAGCAGCTTACGCCCCCCGACCCCGAAGACGGGAGGAAACACCATATATTTT. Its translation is CASSLRPPTPKTGGNTIYF.

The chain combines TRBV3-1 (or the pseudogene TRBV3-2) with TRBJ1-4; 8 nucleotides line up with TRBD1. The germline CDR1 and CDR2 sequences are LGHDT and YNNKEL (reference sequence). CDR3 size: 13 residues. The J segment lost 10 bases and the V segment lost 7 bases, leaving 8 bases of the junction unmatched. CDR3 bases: TGTGCCAGCACCAGACAGGGGATCGGAAAACTGTTTTTT. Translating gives CASTRQGIGKLFF.

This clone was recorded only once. DNA for the CDR3: TGCGCCAGCAGCTTGGGTCCGGCGACAGGGGGCGTAGATACGCAGTATTTT. Residues: CASSLGPATGGVDTQYF. The V gene is TRBV5-1, the J gene TRBJ2-3, with 10 bases lining up with TRBD1. Per germline, CDR1 SGHRS and CDR2 YFSETQ. The CDR3 length is 17 residues. The junction had 9 bases not matched to a gene; V was cut back by 0 bases and J by 5 bases.